There are many counts of the clone carrying this TCR beta chain. Its antigen remains unknown. The data were taken from a study of neurological immune-mediated disorders. Trimming removed 4 bases from V and 8 bases from J; junction bases left unmatched: 13. In germline, CDR1 is LNHNV, CDR2 YYDKDF (reference sequence). CDR3 length equals 16 residues. Notes on the study in general: Phylogenetic grouping placed 18 of 34 multiple sclerosis patients' repertoires in one related-CDR3 cluster, a possible signature. Expansion of TCR clones was greatest in HTLV-1-associated myelopathy and smallest in multiple sclerosis, where it fell below that of healthy controls.

The time point was: longitudinal time-point 2. The method for making cDNA was 5'RACE, and it used 10-nucleotide random UMIs. MiXCR, run by TCRdb on the 5' RACE reads, gives a single entry per CDR3 protein. The sample has 65,000 to 95,000 distinct CDR3 sequences; 5.8% are singletons. Sequenced: PBMCs. The chain combines TRBV15 with TRBJ2-1; 8 nucleotides agree with TRBD2. The receptor's source is a woman aged 60-70 years with multiple sclerosis. This CDR3 is CATSTFHRGGSHEQFF. In DNA, the CDR3 is TGTGCCACCAGCACCTTCCACCGGGGGGGGTCCCATGAGCAGTTCTTC.